Shown below are 20 T cell receptor beta chains from a single sample sequenced in a study of T cells in Graves' hyperthyroidism and ophthalmopathy (dated by TCRdb to about 2019). The receptor library was made with multiplex PCR. TCRdb records Illumina HiSeq 2000 as the sequencer. The TCR beta CDR3 regions were amplified from the RNA transcripts. The TCR CDR3 was subjected to a first round of RT-PCR using the HTBI primer set and the Qiagen OneStep RT-PCR kit. TCRdb passed the public sequencing reads through fastp at Q25 and MiXCR, retaining productive beta sequences. Identical CDR3 protein sequences are pooled into one entry, listed with their most common genes and DNA. The sample includes about 540,000 distinct CDR3 sequences, with approximately 44% observed a single time. Of the sample, approximately 7.5% falls within the top ten clones. Sequenced material: peripheral blood or thyroid tissue (not recorded which). The receptors stem from a woman aged 18-29 years with Graves' hyperthyroidism.

This chain uses TRBV10-3 with TRBJ1-4; TRBD1 matches at 11 bases. The V and J ends lost 2 bases and 2 bases, in that order; junction bases with no gene match: 4. Germline V gene data show CDR1 as ENHRY and CDR2 as SYGVKD. This CDR3 is built from 17 residues. CDR3 protein: CAISETRTGGTNEKLFF. The CDR3, as DNA: TGTGCCATCAGTGAGACGAGGACAGGGGGCACTAATGAAAAACTGTTTTTT.

The sample holds many counts of this clonotype. The rearrangement joins TRBV24-1 to TRBJ2-6; 10 nucleotides align to TRBD2. Trimming removed 3 bases from V and 0 bases from J; junction bases left unmatched: 4. Germline lookup yields CDR1 KGHDR and CDR2 SFDVKD. This CDR3 has 18 residues. The CDR3 reads CATSDGLAEFSGANVLTF. In DNA form, the CDR3 reads TGTGCCACCAGTGATGGACTAGCGGAGTTCTCTGGGGCCAACGTCCTGACTTTC.

The chain carries TRBV5-1 and TRBJ1-2; 10 bases agree with TRBD1. The CDR3 is 13 amino acids. Trimming took 4 bases from V and 8 from J; bases not matched to a gene: 5. The V gene's germline CDR1 is SGHRS and CDR2 YFSETQ. The CDR3 sequence: CASSRDRGWGYTF. DNA of the CDR3: TGCGCCAGCAGCCGGGACAGGGGATGGGGCTACACCTTC.

The chain uses TRBV10-3 and TRBJ1-2; TRBD1 aligns across 9 bases. J gave up 4 bases and V 6 bases, and 6 bases lay outside the gene matches. In germline, CDR1 is ENHRY, CDR2 SYGVKD. The CDR3 runs 14 residues. The CDR3 region has the DNA TGTGCCATCAGCCCGGGACAGGGTGCCTATGGCTACACCTTC. Amino acids: CAISPGQGAYGYTF.

This clonotype appeared many times. This chain joins TRBV6-6 and TRBJ2-5, with 9 nucleotides matching TRBD2. Germline-derived CDR1 and CDR2 are MNHNY and SVGAGI (reference sequence). V lost 2 bases and J lost 4; bases outside the gene matches: 8. This CDR3 is built from 16 residues. The CDR3 region is CASSYLRLADRETQYF. CDR3 bases: TGTGCCAGCAGTTACCTTAGACTAGCGGATAGAGAGACCCAGTACTTC.

This clonotype was found many times. V usage is TRBV6-5 and J usage is TRBJ2-7; D may be TRBD1 (6 bases). Germline V lookup: CDR1 MNHEY, CDR2 SVGAGI. The V end was cut by 6 bases, the J end by 6 bases, with 15 bases between. CDR3 length: 13 residues. The CDR3 loop reads CASRTQGNGEQYF. The CDR3 nucleotides read TGTGCCAGCAGAACACAGGGTAATGGCGAGCAGTACTTC.

This clonotype was recorded at least ten times. This sequence joins TRBV24-1 and TRBJ2-5; D is unresolved. V was cut by 4 bases and J by 5 bases, with 16 bases left in between. Germline CDR1 and CDR2: KGHDR and SFDVKD. CDR3 length: 15 amino acids. For the CDR3, the DNA is TGTGCCACCAGTGACCAATCCGACGGAGTGGAGACCCAGTACTTC. Its protein is CATSDQSDGVETQYF.

The CDR3 region is CSAKTDRAALGGNTIYF. DNA of the CDR3: TGCAGTGCAAAGACGGACAGGGCGGCCCTCGGAGGAAACACCATATATTTT. This chain links TRBV20-1 with TRBJ1-3, with 8 bases that match TRBD1. The CDR3 length is 17 residues. The junction had 17 bases not matched to a gene; V was cut back by 6 bases and J by 4 bases. In germline, CDR1 is DFQATT, CDR2 SNEGSKA (reference sequence).

In this sample, this clonotype turned up many times. V is TRBV12-5 and J is TRBJ2-7; D tentatively fits TRBD1 or TRBD2 (6 bases each). Germline CDR1 is LGHNT and CDR2 is FRNRAP. The CDR3 extends over 15 amino acids. The germline V and J ends were trimmed by 1 base and 5 bases, with 15 bases remaining between them. CDR3 amino acids: CASGLAGGIIDEQYF. The CDR3 region has the DNA TGTGCTAGTGGTTTGGCCGGGGGCATCATAGACGAGCAGTACTTC.

The sample holds many counts of this clonotype. V gene TRBV25-1 combines with J gene TRBJ2-7; D is undetermined. Trimming cost V 3 bases and J 0 bases, with 9 bases left between them. The CDR3 has 14 amino acids. Germline loops: CDR1 MGHDK, CDR2 SYGVNS. The CDR3 region has the DNA TGTGCCAGCAGTGACCAGAGGAGCTCCTACGAGCAGTACTTC. Residues: CASSDQRSSYEQYF.

In its sample, this clonotype was seen many times. The chain is built from TRBV12-3 or TRBV12-4 and TRBJ1-5; 8 positions agree with TRBD1. The junction had 11 bases not matched to a gene; V was cut back by 8 bases and J by 5 bases. CDR3 length: 15 amino acids. The CDR3, as DNA: TGTGCCAGCGCCTCTATGACGGGACAGGATCAGCCCCAGCATTTT. It translates to CASASMTGQDQPQHF.

This sequence joins TRBV15 and TRBJ2-7, with 9 positions matching TRBD1. The germline V gene has CDR1 LNHNV and CDR2 YYDKDF (reference sequence). With 3 bases clipped from V and 2 bases from J, the junction kept 11 bases outside the gene matches. This CDR3 comprises 17 residues. The CDR3 region is CATSSEAWDRDPYEQYF. The CDR3 coding sequence is TGTGCCACCAGCAGTGAAGCTTGGGACAGGGACCCCTACGAGCAGTACTTC.

This sequence joins TRBV29-1 and TRBJ2-7, with TRBD2 matching 8 bases. Germline-derived CDR1 and CDR2 are SQVTM and ANQGSEA. The V gene end was trimmed by 8 bases and the J gene end by 4 bases; junction bases not matched to a gene: 10. The length of the CDR3 is 13 residues. In DNA, the CDR3 is TGCAGCTTCCAAAGCGGGAGCGCGTACGAGCAGTACTTC. As protein: CSFQSGSAYEQYF.

Many counts were recorded for this clonotype. V usage is TRBV28 and J usage is TRBJ2-5, with D unresolved. This CDR3 contains 13 residues. Trimming took off 3 bases at V and 6 bases at J, with 11 bases between the two ends. Germline V lookup: CDR1 MDHEN, CDR2 SYDVKM. The CDR3 sequence is CASSFPIRQTQYF. The CDR3 DNA reads TGTGCCAGCAGTTTCCCGATTAGGCAGACCCAGTACTTC. The variable domain in full, with the rest retrieved from reference TRBV28 and TRBJ2-5, is DVKVTQSSRYLVKRTGEKVFLECVQDMDHENMFWYRQDPGLGLRLIYFSYDVKMKEKGDIPEGYSVSREKKERFSLILESASTNQTSMYLCASSFPIRQTQYFGPGTRLLVL.

In its sample, this clonotype was seen once. The rearrangement links TRBV5-1 to TRBJ2-1; possibly TRBD1 for D (6 bases). V lost 5 bases, J lost 0 bases, and 24 bases lay in between. The germline CDR1 and CDR2 sequences are SGHRS and YFSETQ. This CDR3 region has 19 residues. DNA for the CDR3: TGCGCCAGCAGTGGATCTCGGCAGGGGAACTTCTACTCCTACAATGAGCAGTTCTTC. Translating gives CASSGSRQGNFYSYNEQFF.

This clonotype was detected a few times. The chain joins TRBV11-2 to TRBJ2-3; 7 bases are a match to TRBD2. Trimming took 1 base from V and 0 from J; bases not matched to a gene: 4. The germline V gene has CDR1 SGHAT and CDR2 FQNNGV. This CDR3 is built from 16 residues. The CDR3 is CASSLVLGRSTDTQYF. The CDR3 DNA follows: TGTGCCAGCAGCTTAGTACTCGGGAGGAGCACAGATACGCAGTATTTT.

This clonotype has at least ten counts. J is TRBJ2-7 and V is TRBV6-6, with D unclear. The V gene's germline CDR1 is MNHNY and CDR2 SVGAGI (reference sequence). Trimming shortened V by 4 bases and J by 3 bases, and 4 bases separated the two germline ends. The CDR3 loop spans 11 amino acids. The DNA for the CDR3 is TGTGCCAGCAGTTGGGACTACGAGCAGTACTTC. This sequence encodes CASSWDYEQYF.

This clonotype was detected many times. V usage is TRBV20-1 and J usage is TRBJ1-4; weak D call: TRBD1 (6 bases). Per germline, CDR1 DFQATT and CDR2 SNEGSKA (reference sequence). Trimming pared 3 bases from V and 8 bases from J, leaving 13 bases between. CDR3 length: 13 residues. For the CDR3, the DNA is TGCAGTGCTAGGACAGGCATTTACGAAAAACTGTTTTTT. Encoded protein: CSARTGIYEKLFF.

This clonotype has ten or more counts. The chain uses TRBV5-1 and TRBJ1-1, with D unresolved. V was pared by 1 base and J by 7 bases, with 11 bases between. The germline gives CDR1 SGHRS, CDR2 YFSETQ. This CDR3 region has 13 residues. CDR3 amino acids: CASSLMVFGEAFF. The CDR3 nucleotides are TGCGCCAGCAGCTTGATGGTATTTGGTGAAGCTTTCTTT.

The V call is TRBV29-1, the J call TRBJ2-7, with a possible D match to TRBD2 (6 bases). Germline CDR1 SQVTM, CDR2 ANQGSEA. This CDR3 region has 13 residues. The V end lost 8 bases, the J end lost 2 bases, and 16 bases lay between the germline ends. CDR3 region: CSFANGSPYEQYF. CDR3 nucleotides: TGCAGCTTTGCGAACGGGAGCCCCTACGAGCAGTACTTC.